The entry below gives a single T cell receptor (beta chain) sequence along with its context. Per the original data handling: Amplification of reference gene primers provided the estimated nucleated cell counts. Measured with immunoSEQ multiplex PCR; TCRdb has only the in-frame clones, and not every one. D and trimming come from the DNA, and the V and J calls and clone size come from that table. The profile shows some 54,000 clones, 80% to 95% of them singletons. Germline values: CDR1 LGHNA, CDR2 YSLEER. Deletions cut 5 bases from V and 3 bases from J, with 10 bases between. The CDR3 consists of 14 residues. The data stem from a study of blood T cell repertoires in COVID-19. Study background: T cells, B-cell-depleted T cells, or PBMCs supplied cDNA or gDNA.

The chain joins TRBV4-3 to TRBJ2-2; no clear D gene. Source material: peripheral blood. The sequence was obtained from a man aged 55 to 70 with acute or convalescent COVID-19. CDR3 sequence (DNA): TGCGCCAGCAGCGACGGAGACTACACCGGGGAGCTGTTTTTT. Its translation is CASSDGDYTGELFF.